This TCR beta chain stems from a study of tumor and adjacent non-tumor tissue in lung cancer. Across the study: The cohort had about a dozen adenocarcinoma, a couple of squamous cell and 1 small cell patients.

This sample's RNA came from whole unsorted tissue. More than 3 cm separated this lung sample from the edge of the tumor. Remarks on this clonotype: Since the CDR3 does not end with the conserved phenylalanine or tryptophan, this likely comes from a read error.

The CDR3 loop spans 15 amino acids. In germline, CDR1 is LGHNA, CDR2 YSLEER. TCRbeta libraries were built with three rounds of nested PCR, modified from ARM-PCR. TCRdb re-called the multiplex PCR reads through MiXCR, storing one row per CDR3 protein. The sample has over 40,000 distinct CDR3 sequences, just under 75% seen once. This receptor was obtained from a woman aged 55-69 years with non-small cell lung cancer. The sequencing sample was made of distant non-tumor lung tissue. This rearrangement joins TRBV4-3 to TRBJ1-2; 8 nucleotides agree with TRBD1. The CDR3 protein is CASSHPDRANYGYTS. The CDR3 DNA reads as TGCGCCAGCAGCCATCCGGACAGGGCTAACTATGGTTACACCTCC.